What follows is one TCR beta chain and its context. Germline CDR1 MNHEY, CDR2 SMNVEV (reference sequence). Unmatched junction bases numbered 6, after V lost 3 bases and J lost 7 bases. This CDR3 has 15 residues. These data are taken from a study of CD8+ T cells in alopecia areata. TCR sequencing used cDNA made by reverse transcription of extracted RNA. Clones were read by immunoSEQ multiplex PCR, and TCRdb kept only the in-frame ones, dropping some. The table lists about 110,000 clones, under 65% of them singletons. This receptor was taken from a human donor with alopecia areata. V usage is TRBV27 and J usage is TRBJ2-1, with 10 bases that match TRBD2. Sample: NKG2D-low CD8+ T cells sorted from blood. CDR3 DNA: TGTGCCAGCAGTTTGAGCGGGAGGGCCAGTAATGAGCAGTTCTTC. It is translated as CASSLSGRASNEQFF.